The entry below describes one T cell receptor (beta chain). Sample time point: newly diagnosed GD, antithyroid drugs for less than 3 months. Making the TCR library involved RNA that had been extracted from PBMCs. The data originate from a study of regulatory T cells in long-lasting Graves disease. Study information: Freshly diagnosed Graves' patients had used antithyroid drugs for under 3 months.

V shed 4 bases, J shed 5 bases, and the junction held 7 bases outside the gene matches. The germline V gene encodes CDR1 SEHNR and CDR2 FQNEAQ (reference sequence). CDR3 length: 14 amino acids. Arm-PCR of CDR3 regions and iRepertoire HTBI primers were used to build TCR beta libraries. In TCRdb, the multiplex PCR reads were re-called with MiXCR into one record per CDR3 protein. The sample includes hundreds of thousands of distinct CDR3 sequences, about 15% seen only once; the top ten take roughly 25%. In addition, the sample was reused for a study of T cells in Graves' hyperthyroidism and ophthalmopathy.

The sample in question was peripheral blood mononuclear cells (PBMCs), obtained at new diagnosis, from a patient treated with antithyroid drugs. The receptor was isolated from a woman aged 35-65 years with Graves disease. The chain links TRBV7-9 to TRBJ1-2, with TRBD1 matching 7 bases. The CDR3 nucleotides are TGTGCCAGCAGCTCCGCCGGGACAGCATATGGCTACACCTTC. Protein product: CASSSAGTAYGYTF.